Below, 8 T cell receptor beta chains from the same sample are listed, as sequenced in a study of T cell responses to AZD1222 COVID-19 vaccine. TCRdb's copy holds only in-frame clones and misses some; the assay was immunoSEQ multiplex PCR. The sample lists under 130,000 clones; roughly 82% were seen once. The sample here was peripheral blood, taken on day 0 of AZD1222 vaccination. These receptor sequences come from an adult in good health.

This sequence joins TRBV7-9 and TRBJ2-5; 11 bases align to TRBD1. V trimming: 1 base; J trimming: 6 bases; junction bases outside the gene matches: 4. Germline CDR1 SEHNR, CDR2 FQNEAQ (reference sequence). CDR3 length: 15 residues. The CDR3 nucleotides read TGTGCCAGCAGCTTAGGGACAGGGGGCCCGAAGACCCAGTACTTC. Its protein product is CASSLGTGGPKTQYF.

The rearrangement uses TRBV7-2 and TRBJ2-3; the D gene could be TRBD1 or TRBD2 (6 bases each). Trimming removed 4 bases at V and 6 bases at J, with 8 bases between. The CDR3 is 12 residues long. CDR1 and CDR2 from the germline V gene are SGHTA and FQGNSA. Here the CDR3 DNA reads TGTGCCAGCAGCTGGGGGGCGGATACGCAGTATTTT. It yields the protein CASSWGADTQYF.

CDR3 in DNA: TGTGCCAGCAGCCCAACCCGGACAGGGACAACTGGCTACACCTTC. Translated, it gives CASSPTRTGTTGYTF. The J gene is TRBJ1-2, the V gene TRBV3-1 (or the pseudogene TRBV3-2); TRBD1 aligns across 8 bases. The junction had 11 bases not matched to a gene; V was cut back by 4 bases and J by 7 bases. This CDR3 is 15 amino acids long. Per germline, CDR1 LGHDT and CDR2 YNNKEL (reference sequence).

The chain uses TRBV10-1 and TRBJ2-7; no clear D. Germline assignment: CDR1 WNHNN and CDR2 SYGVQD (reference sequence). The CDR3 is 13 amino acids. Trimming stripped 0 bases from V and 7 bases from J, with 10 bases between. CDR3 sequence (DNA): TGCGCCAGCAGTGAGTCGGCCCTGGGGGAGCAGTACTTC. Its protein is CASSESALGEQYF.

V gene TRBV6-1 combines with J gene TRBJ2-2; D is uncertain. The CDR3 contains 15 residues. V lost 3 bases to trimming and J lost 5 bases, with 13 bases between them. Germline CDR1 is MNHNS and CDR2 is SASEGT. The CDR3 DNA reads as TGTGCCAGCAGTGAGTTGGGTGGAAGAACCGGGGAGCTGTTTTTT. This sequence encodes CASSELGGRTGELFF.

The rearrangement joins TRBV7-3 to TRBJ2-3; D not resolved. There are 14 residues in the CDR3. Per germline, CDR1 SGHTA and CDR2 FQGTGA. With 6 bases removed from V and 1 base from J, the gap between germline ends came to 11 bases. The CDR3 loop reads CASSPRAGTDTQYF. CDR3 bases: TGTGCCAGCAGTCCCCGGGCTGGCACAGATACGCAGTATTTT.

This chain uses TRBV7-9 with TRBJ1-2; no clear D. The V end lost 2 bases, the J end lost 2 bases, and 12 bases lay between the germline ends. The CDR3 loop spans 15 amino acids. In germline, CDR1 is SEHNR, CDR2 FQNEAQ (reference sequence). The CDR3 spells CASSLPGMKNYGYTF. The CDR3 nucleotides read TGTGCCAGCAGCTTACCGGGGATGAAGAACTATGGCTACACCTTC.

The chain employs TRBV7-2 and TRBJ1-2; the match to TRBD1 covers 7 bases. CDR3 length: 15 amino acids. Germline V gene lookup returns CDR1 SGHTA and CDR2 FQGNSA. Trimming took 5 bases from V and 2 from J; bases not matched to a gene: 8. This chain's CDR3 is CASSPTGQTNYGYTF. CDR3 bases: TGTGCCAGCAGCCCCACGGGACAGACAAACTATGGCTACACCTTC. The variable domain in full, with the rest retrieved from reference TRBV7-2 and TRBJ1-2, is GAGVSQSPSNKVTEKGKDVELRCDPISGHTALYWYRQSLGQGLEFLIYFQGNSAPDKSGLPSDRFSAERTGGSVSTLTIQRTQQEDSAVYLCASSPTGQTNYGYTFGSGTRLTVV.